A single sample gave rise to the 28 T cell receptor beta chains below, sequenced in a study of blood T cell repertoires in COVID-19. Sequencing used immunoSEQ multiplex PCR; TCRdb keeps in-frame clones, though not all of them. The table records hundreds of thousands of clones, roughly nine tenths of them present only once. The sample was peripheral blood. Every receptor here comes from a man aged 60-69 years with COVID-19, enrolled during active disease.

The rearrangement uses TRBV9 and TRBJ1-2; TRBD1 agrees at 10 bases. Germline lookup yields CDR1 SGDLS and CDR2 YYNGEE. V lost 3 bases and J lost 3; bases outside the gene matches: 5. The CDR3 runs to 15 residues. As DNA, the CDR3 is TGTGCCAGCAGCGGGGGGACAGGGGTCTACTATGGCTACACCTTC. It translates to CASSGGTGVYYGYTF.

The V and J genes are TRBV20-1 and TRBJ2-3; D unclear. The germline V and J ends were trimmed by 3 bases and 4 bases, with 8 bases remaining between them. The CDR3 sequence is 12 residues long. CDR1 and CDR2 (germline): DFQATT, SNEGSKA (reference sequence). The CDR3 coding sequence is TGCAGTGCTAGTCAATCAGCAGATACGCAGTATTTT. It yields the protein CSASQSADTQYF.

This clone showed up just once. The chain carries TRBV3-1 (or the pseudogene TRBV3-2) and TRBJ2-1, with a possible D match to TRBD2 (6 bases). From germline, CDR1 is LGHDT and CDR2 YNNKEL (reference sequence). Trimming shortened V by 0 bases and J by 7 bases, and 19 bases separated the two germline ends. This CDR3 is 17 amino acids long. The CDR3 bases are TGTGCCAGCAGCCAAGAGGGGATCAGCGGGCCCAAAAATGAGCAGTTCTTC. Amino acids: CASSQEGISGPKNEQFF.

J is TRBJ1-1 and V is TRBV20-1; D call uncertain. V lost 3 bases to trimming and J lost 1 base, with 12 bases between them. Germline lookup yields CDR1 DFQATT and CDR2 SNEGSKA (reference sequence). The CDR3 is 14 amino acids. This CDR3 is CSASVPPGNTEAFF. The DNA of the CDR3 is TGCAGTGCTAGTGTTCCCCCAGGGAACACTGAAGCTTTCTTT.

The chain has TRBV2 and TRBJ2-2, with 7 bases aligning to TRBD1. The germline CDR1 and CDR2 sequences are SNHLY and FYNNEI. The CDR3 totals 15 residues. V dropped 1 base and J dropped 5; count of bases not matched to a gene: 4. The CDR3 reads CASSEVPGGTGELFF. The CDR3 nucleotides read TGTGCCAGCAGTGAAGTGCCAGGGGGAACCGGGGAGCTGTTTTTT.

This chain joins TRBV3-1 (or the pseudogene TRBV3-2) and TRBJ1-1, with 7 bases that match TRBD1. CDR3 length equals 14 residues. Germline V lookup: CDR1 LGHDT, CDR2 YNNKEL (reference sequence). Losses at the gene ends were 10 bases for V and 5 bases for J; bases not matched to a gene: 13. CDR3 in amino acids: CATSLDQGGTEAFF. The CDR3 nucleotides are TGTGCCACCTCGCTGGACCAGGGGGGTACTGAAGCTTTCTTT.

The rearrangement uses TRBV5-8 and TRBJ1-6, with D unclear. This CDR3 region has 14 residues. V was cut by 5 bases and J by 5 bases, with 11 bases left in between. The V gene's germline CDR1 is SGHTS and CDR2 YDEGEE. CDR3 DNA: TGTGCCAGCAGTCCGGGGTTACATAATTCACCCCTCCACTTT. Translated: CASSPGLHNSPLHF.

For the CDR3, the DNA is TGTGCCAGCAGCTCTGGGACACCTTATAATTCACCCCTCCACTTT. Translated, it gives CASSSGTPYNSPLHF. The rearrangement links TRBV7-9 to TRBJ1-6; D may be TRBD1 (6 bases). The CDR3 loop spans 15 amino acids. Germline V gene sequence: CDR1 SEHNR, CDR2 FQNEAQ (reference sequence). V was shortened by 4 bases and J by 4 bases, with 11 bases between the two germline ends.

This chain uses TRBV24-1 with TRBJ2-2; D is possibly TRBD1 (5 bases). Germline assignment: CDR1 KGHDR and CDR2 SFDVKD. CDR3 length equals 14 residues. Trimming stripped 10 bases from V and 0 bases from J, with 11 bases between. The CDR3 is CATLGHTNTGELFF. The CDR3, as DNA: TGTGCCACTCTCGGACATACGAACACCGGGGAGCTGTTTTTT.

The chain combines TRBV12-3 or TRBV12-4 with TRBJ2-2; possible D gene TRBD1, 5 bases. The CDR3 is 12 residues long. V was trimmed by 5 bases and J by 8 bases, leaving 9 bases between them. CDR3 amino acids: CASSDGAGELFF. CDR3 DNA sequence: TGTGCCAGCAGTGATGGGGCGGGGGAGCTGTTTTTT.

This clone was recorded many times. Other nucleotide sequences in the sample specify the same CDR3. This rearrangement joins TRBV4-1 to TRBJ1-1, with 7 bases lining up with TRBD1. This CDR3 contains 15 residues. Unmatched junction bases numbered 7, after V lost 6 bases and J lost 0 bases. CDR1 and CDR2 from the germline V gene are MGHRA and YSYEKL. The CDR3 coding sequence is TGCGCCAGCAGACCCCCGGGACAGATGAACACTGAAGCTTTCTTT. It encodes CASRPPGQMNTEAFF.

This clone was observed a single time. This rearrangement joins TRBV5-4 to TRBJ1-1, with 9 bases lining up with TRBD1. In germline, CDR1 is SGHNT, CDR2 YYREEE (reference sequence). CDR3 size: 15 residues. J lost 1 base, V lost 4 bases, and 5 bases had no gene match. The CDR3 loop reads CASSVQGAGNTEAFF. CDR3 coding DNA: TGTGCCAGCAGCGTACAGGGGGCGGGGAACACTGAAGCTTTCTTT.

The sample holds one count of this clone. The chain combines TRBV5-1 with TRBJ2-5, with a tentative D call TRBD1 (6 bases). The length of the CDR3 is 14 residues. The germline gives CDR1 SGHRS, CDR2 YFSETQ. V was trimmed by 3 bases and J by 0 bases, leaving 9 bases between them. DNA of the CDR3: TGCGCCAGCAGCTGGGGACAAAACCAAGAGACCCAGTACTTC. Residues: CASSWGQNQETQYF.

This clone was seen only once. For the CDR3, the DNA is TGTGCCAGCAGTGAAGTAATCTCTGGAAACACCATATATTTT. The encoded protein is CASSEVISGNTIYF. V usage is TRBV6-1 and J usage is TRBJ1-3, with D hard to call. This CDR3 spans 14 amino acids. CDR1 is MNHNS, CDR2 SASEGT, per germline. V dropped 1 base and J dropped 0 bases, with 4 bases sitting between them.

The chain is built from TRBV7-3 and TRBJ2-1; possibly TRBD1 for D (6 bases). Trimming left V 4 bases short and J 2 bases short, with 12 bases between. Germline V gene data show CDR1 as SGHTA and CDR2 as FQGTGA. CDR3 size: 15 residues. The CDR3 loop reads CASSSKTGPYNEQFF. CDR3 nucleotides: TGTGCCAGCAGCTCGAAGACAGGTCCCTACAATGAGCAGTTCTTC.

This CDR3 is CASSVTGLRTDTQYF. The CDR3 nucleotides are TGTGCCAGCAGTGTAACGGGATTAAGGACAGATACGCAGTATTTT. This chain links TRBV28 with TRBJ2-3; maybe TRBD2 (5 bases). The germline V and J ends were trimmed by 5 bases and 3 bases, with 15 bases remaining between them. Germline V CDR1 and CDR2: MDHEN, SYDVKM. CDR3 length equals 15 residues.

V and J are TRBV5-4 and TRBJ1-6; 7 bases align to TRBD1. This CDR3 region has 15 residues. Germline V gene data show CDR1 as SGHNT and CDR2 as YYREEE (reference sequence). Losses at the gene ends were 2 bases for V and 5 bases for J; bases not matched to a gene: 4. CDR3: CASSFGQENNSPLHF. The CDR3 region has the DNA TGTGCCAGCAGCTTCGGACAGGAAAATAATTCACCCCTCCACTTT.

The DNA of the CDR3 is TGTGCCTGGAGTGTTATCCCCGCCGGGGAGCTGTTTTTT. This translates into CAWSVIPAGELFF. The chain recombines TRBV30 with TRBJ2-2; D gene ambiguous. V was clipped by 0 bases and J by 6 bases, with 8 bases between them. Per germline, CDR1 GTSNPN and CDR2 SVGIG (reference sequence). CDR3 length equals 13 residues.

The chain carries TRBV5-1 and TRBJ2-1; possibly TRBD1 for D (6 bases). CDR1 and CDR2 (germline): SGHRS, YFSETQ. The CDR3 runs 15 residues. V dropped 5 bases and J dropped 7 bases, with 19 bases sitting between them. CDR3: CASSRTAGTRNEQFF. The CDR3 DNA is TGCGCCAGCAGTAGGACAGCCGGGACGAGAAATGAGCAGTTCTTC. Full variable domain (outside the CDR3, taken from reference TRBV5-1 and TRBJ2-1): KAGVTQTPRYLIKTRGQQVTLSCSPISGHRSVSWYQQTPGQGLQFLFEYFSETQRNKGNFPGRFSGRQFSNSRSEMNVSTLELGDSALYLCASSRTAGTRNEQFFGPGTRLTVL.

The J gene is TRBJ1-1, the V gene TRBV28, with a possible D match to TRBD1 (6 bases). Per germline, CDR1 MDHEN and CDR2 SYDVKM. Deletions cut 2 bases from V and 6 bases from J, with 13 bases between. The CDR3 has 14 amino acids. The CDR3 sequence: CASSLSRGGAEAFF. In DNA form, the CDR3 reads TGTGCCAGCAGTTTAAGTAGGGGGGGTGCTGAAGCTTTCTTT.

This sequence joins TRBV5-1 and TRBJ2-3; no clear D gene. This CDR3 has 14 amino acids. Germline loops: CDR1 SGHRS, CDR2 YFSETQ. V dropped 0 bases and J dropped 3 bases, with 8 bases sitting between them. CDR3 sequence (DNA): TGCGCCAGCAGCTTGGATCATTTTACAGATACGCAGTATTTT. It codes for CASSLDHFTDTQYF.

This sequence joins TRBV4-1 and TRBJ1-1; no clear D gene. Trimming pared 0 bases from V and 5 bases from J, leaving 13 bases between. CDR3 size: 15 residues. The germline gives CDR1 MGHRA, CDR2 YSYEKL. The CDR3 spells CASSQDRGPRTEAFF. In nucleotides, the CDR3 is TGCGCCAGCAGCCAAGATCGGGGTCCGAGGACTGAAGCTTTCTTT.

This clone was recorded only once. The V gene is TRBV6-2 or TRBV6-3, the J gene TRBJ2-7, with 13 bases lining up with TRBD2. In germline, CDR1 is MNHEY, CDR2 SVGEGT. J gave up 0 bases and V 2 bases, and 1 base lay outside the gene matches. The CDR3 length is 16 residues. In DNA form, the CDR3 reads TGTGCCAGCAGTTACGGGACTAGCGGGGTCTCCTACGAGCAGTACTTC. It yields the protein CASSYGTSGVSYEQYF.

This chain joins TRBV6-5 and TRBJ2-2; 8 positions match TRBD2. Germline CDR1 reads MNHEY; CDR2 reads SVGAGI. The CDR3 contains 14 residues. Germline trimming cut 6 bases from V and 5 bases from J; bases unmatched to any gene: 5. The CDR3 here is CASRRRGGTGELFF. CDR3 coding DNA: TGTGCCAGCAGACGCCGGGGGGGAACCGGGGAGCTGTTTTTT.

This sequence joins TRBV5-1 and TRBJ2-5, with D unclear. V was shortened by 2 bases and J by 1 base, with 6 bases between the two germline ends. The germline gives CDR1 SGHRS, CDR2 YFSETQ. The CDR3 consists of 13 residues. The CDR3 bases are TGCGCCAGCAGCTTCGCCGGCCAAGAGACCCAGTACTTC. Protein sequence: CASSFAGQETQYF.

V usage is TRBV9 and J usage is TRBJ1-2; 8 nucleotides line up with TRBD1. Germline-derived CDR1 and CDR2 are SGDLS and YYNGEE. V lost 4 bases, J lost 8 bases, and 10 bases stayed unmatched. The CDR3 loop spans 14 amino acids. The chain's CDR3 is CASSPRQGARGYTF. DNA of the CDR3: TGTGCCAGCAGCCCAAGGCAGGGGGCGAGAGGCTACACCTTC.

The chain is built from TRBV2 and TRBJ2-1, with TRBD2 as a possible D gene (6 bases). The CDR3 consists of 13 residues. Germline V gene data show CDR1 as SNHLY and CDR2 as FYNNEI. Deletions cut 8 bases from V and 7 bases from J, with 15 bases between. The CDR3 DNA is TGTGCCAGCCGAACGGGAGACGAAAATGAGCAGTTCTTC. Protein product: CASRTGDENEQFF. The whole variable domain, filled in from reference TRBV2 and TRBJ2-1, reads EPEVTQTPSHQVTQMGQEVILRCVPISNHLYFYWYRQILGQKVEFLVSFYNNEISEKSEIFDDQFSVERPDGSNFTLKIRSTKLEDSAMYFCASRTGDENEQFFGPGTRLTVL.

The rearrangement links TRBV5-1 to TRBJ1-2; no firm D call. The ends were cut back, 4 bases at V and 8 bases at J, with 27 bases in the middle. This CDR3 contains 17 residues. Per the germline V gene, CDR1 is SGHRS and CDR2 is YFSETQ. CDR3 protein: CASSSLTQSEGRRGYTF. In DNA form, the CDR3 reads TGCGCCAGCAGCAGCCTTACCCAATCGGAGGGTCGGCGGGGCTACACCTTC.